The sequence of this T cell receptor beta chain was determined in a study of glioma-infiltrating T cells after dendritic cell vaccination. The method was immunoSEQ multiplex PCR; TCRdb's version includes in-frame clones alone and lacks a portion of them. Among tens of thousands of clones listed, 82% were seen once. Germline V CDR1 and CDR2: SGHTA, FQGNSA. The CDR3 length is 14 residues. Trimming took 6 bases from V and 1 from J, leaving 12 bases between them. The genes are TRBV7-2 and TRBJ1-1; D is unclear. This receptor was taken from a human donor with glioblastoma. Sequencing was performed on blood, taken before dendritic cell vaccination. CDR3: CASRPAAGNTEAFF. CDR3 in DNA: TGTGCCAGCAGACCTGCGGCGGGGAACACTGAAGCTTTCTTT.